This TCR beta chain was sequenced during a study of early T cells in non-severe SARS-CoV-2 infection. Study in general: Unsorted whole blood bulk RNA was sequenced, with unpaired chains.

Unique molecular identifier tags were affixed to discrete cDNA molecules. One entry per CDR3 protein, called by TCRdb with MiXCR from the 5' RACE reads. The repertoire consists of nearly 90,000 distinct CDR3 sequences, with under 15% occurring once and the leading ten covering roughly 6.4%. The CDR3 totals 16 residues. The V and J ends lost 2 bases and 5 bases, in that order; junction bases with no gene match: 9. CDR1 and CDR2 from the germline V gene are KGHSH and LQKENI. The table lists this clonotype with a few counts. Sequenced: whole blood. The source is an adult who was a healthcare worker with PCR-confirmed SARS-CoV-2 infection or an uninfected control (not recorded which). V gene TRBV18 combines with J gene TRBJ2-1, with 7 nucleotides matching TRBD1. The CDR3 DNA sequence: TGTGCCAGCTCACCAATTAGTCGACAGGGAAACAATGAGCAGTTCTTC. This codes for CASSPISRQGNNEQFF.